The entry below describes one T cell receptor (beta chain). This sample was included in a study of blood T cell repertoires in COVID-19. Study as a whole: The study drew acute and convalescent COVID-19 samples from the United States, Italy and Spain. PBMCs, B-cell-depleted T cells, or T cells provided the cDNA or gDNA that made up the material.

TCRdb's copy holds only in-frame clones and misses some; the assay was immunoSEQ multiplex PCR. Of 200,000 to 300,000 clones in the sample, 87% were seen once. In germline, CDR1 is LNHNV, CDR2 YYDKDF (reference sequence). The CDR3 is 12 amino acids. Trimming removed 5 bases from V and 2 bases from J, with 7 bases in between. The source material was peripheral blood. The rearrangement links TRBV15 to TRBJ2-7; D possibly corresponds to TRBD2 (6 bases). The clonotype was recovered from a man aged 60-69 years who had recovered from COVID-19. The CDR3 protein is CATSGEAYEQYF. The CDR3 region has the DNA TGTGCCACCAGCGGGGAGGCCTACGAGCAGTACTTC.